The clone carrying this TCR beta chain was picked up a small number of times. What it binds is not known. The data originate from a study of shared clonotypes between healthy human individuals. Both subsets, CD45RA+ naive and CD45RA-negative memory, were split from the CD4+ cells. Produced via immunoSEQ multiplex PCR; TCRdb's table is partial and in-frame only. The table has around 700,000 clones, more than 70% seen once. Germline V lookup: CDR1 GTSNPN, CDR2 SVGIG (reference sequence). V shed 0 bases and J 2 bases; nucleotides not matched to a gene: 6. The CDR3 loop spans 16 amino acids. Findings and caveats of the study: Owing to a small donor count, the genetic and exposure-history diversity represented was limited. Estimated richness was generally greater in naive than memory subsets.

The sample was memory CD4+ T cells sorted from blood. Sample subset: CD45RA-negative fraction. This chain joins TRBV30 and TRBJ2-1, with 8 positions matching TRBD2. The clonotype comes from a woman aged 25-40 years in good health. CDR3 in DNA: TGTGCCTGGAGTGTAGGGACTAGTTCCCCCTACAATGAGCAGTTCTTC. Translating it yields CAWSVGTSSPYNEQFF.